Below, one T cell receptor (beta chain) is given with its context. CDR1 and CDR2 from the germline V gene are SGDLS and YYNGEE. The CDR3 contains 18 residues. Trimming removed 0 bases from V and 2 bases from J; junction bases left unmatched: 11. This specimen belongs to a study of blood T cell repertoires in COVID-19. TCRdb's table, derived via immunoSEQ multiplex PCR, lists solely in-frame clones and lacks some. Of 200,000 to 250,000 clones detected, roughly 75% appear once; the ten largest clones hold around 5.4%. The chain links TRBV9 to TRBJ2-1; 7 positions match TRBD2. Sequences were obtained from peripheral blood. The TCR originated in a woman in her 70s with acute or convalescent COVID-19. CDR3 loop: CASSVALRPSGPYNEQFF. The DNA of the CDR3 is TGTGCCAGCAGCGTAGCTCTCCGCCCTAGCGGCCCCTACAATGAGCAGTTCTTC.